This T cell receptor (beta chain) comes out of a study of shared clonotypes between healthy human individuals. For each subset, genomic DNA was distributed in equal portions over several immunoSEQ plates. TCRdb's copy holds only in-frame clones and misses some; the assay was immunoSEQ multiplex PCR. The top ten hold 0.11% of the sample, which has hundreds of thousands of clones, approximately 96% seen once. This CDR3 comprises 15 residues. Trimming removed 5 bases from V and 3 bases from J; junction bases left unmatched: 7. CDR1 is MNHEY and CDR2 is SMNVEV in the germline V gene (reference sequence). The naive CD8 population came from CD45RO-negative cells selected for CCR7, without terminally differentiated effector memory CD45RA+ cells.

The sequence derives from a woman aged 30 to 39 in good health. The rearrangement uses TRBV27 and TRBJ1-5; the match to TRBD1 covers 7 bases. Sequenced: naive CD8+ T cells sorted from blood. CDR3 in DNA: TGTGCCAGCAGTCCTTCGACAGGGAACAATCAGCCCCAGCATTTT. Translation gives CASSPSTGNNQPQHF.